This T cell receptor beta chain was documented in a study of OX40 agonist ivuxolimab in advanced cancers. Overall study: The study enrolled dose-escalation patients with hepatocellular carcinoma, melanoma, renal cell or head and neck cancer. General study findings and limits: Compared with CD4+, CD8+ T cells on average had more expanded clones. With doses of 0.1 to 3.0 mg/kg, CD4+ and CD8+ blood T cells had undergone clonal expansion by week 6.

Points on this clone: Its cognate antigen is unknown.

Collection of blood occurred at baseline, at cycle 4 day 1, and at cycle 7 day 1. The method was immunoSEQ multiplex PCR; TCRdb's version includes in-frame clones alone and lacks a portion of them. The sample gives about 150,000 clones, under 95% of which show up once; just over 0.3% is in the top ten. The CDR3 spans 16 residues. V was trimmed by 5 bases and J by 2 bases, leaving 17 bases between them. Germline loops: CDR1 SGHAT, CDR2 FQNNGV. Sample: CD4+ or CD8+ T cells sorted from blood, taken in a trial of the OX40 agonist ivuxolimab. This clonotype was sampled from an adult with an advanced solid tumor such as melanoma, head and neck, liver or kidney cancer. This chain links TRBV11-2 with TRBJ2-3; D is unresolved. The CDR3: CASSQRGAFPTDTQYF. The CDR3 region has the DNA TGTGCCAGCAGCCAACGTGGTGCCTTTCCCACAGATACGCAGTATTTT. Combining the CDR3 with reference TRBV11-2 and TRBJ2-3 gives the whole variable domain EAGVAQSPRYKIIEKRQSVAFWCNPISGHATLYWYQQILGQGPKLLIQFQNNGVVDDSQLPKDRFSAERLKGVDSTLKIQPAKLEDSAVYLCASSQRGAFPTDTQYFGPGTRLTVL.